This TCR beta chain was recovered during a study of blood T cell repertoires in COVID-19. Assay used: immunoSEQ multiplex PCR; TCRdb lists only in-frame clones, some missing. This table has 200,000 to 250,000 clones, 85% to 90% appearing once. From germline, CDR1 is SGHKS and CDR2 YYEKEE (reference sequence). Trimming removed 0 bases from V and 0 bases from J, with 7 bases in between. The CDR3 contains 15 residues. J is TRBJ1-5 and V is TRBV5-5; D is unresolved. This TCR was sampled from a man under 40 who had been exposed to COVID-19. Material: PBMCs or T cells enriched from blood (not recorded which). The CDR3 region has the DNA TGTGCCAGCAGCTTGGCCGGGTATAGCAATCAGCCCCAGCATTTT. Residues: CASSLAGYSNQPQHF.